The 2 T cell receptor beta chains given below trace back to one sample, sequenced in a study of cytomegalovirus exposure and HLA in healthy donors. The PCR used 60 Vbeta and 13 Jbeta primers. TCRdb's table, derived via immunoSEQ multiplex PCR, lists solely in-frame clones and lacks some. Here the sample spans approximately 120,000 clones, around 80% being singletons. Sequenced material: PBMCs. These receptors all come from a woman in her forties or fifties in good health and CMV-seropositive.

This clone came up a few times. The chain employs TRBV2 and TRBJ2-5; possible D gene TRBD2, 5 bases. Looked up from germline, CDR1 is SNHLY and CDR2 is FYNNEI. The ends were cut back, 7 bases at V and 6 bases at J, with 15 bases in the middle. The CDR3 extends over 13 amino acids. The CDR3 DNA follows: TGTGCCAGCACGCTTGAGGGTAGACAGACCCAGTACTTC. This translates into CASTLEGRQTQYF.

The chain combines TRBV5-6 with TRBJ2-1; D gene unclear. The germline V and J ends were trimmed by 4 bases and 5 bases, with 13 bases remaining between them. The V gene's germline CDR1 is SGHDT and CDR2 YYEEEE. The CDR3 runs to 14 residues. CDR3 sequence: CASSPLWPDNEQFF. CDR3 nucleotide sequence: TGTGCCAGCAGCCCCCTTTGGCCCGACAATGAGCAGTTCTTC.